This T cell receptor beta chain was retrieved from a study of blood T cell repertoires in COVID-19 (dated by TCRdb to the early 2020s). About the full investigation: Collaborator samples came from the United States, Italy and Spain and covered acute and convalescent phases of COVID-19. The material from the prospective study consisted of cDNA or gDNA derived from T cells, B-cell-depleted T cells, or PBMCs. Subjects who had been exposed to COVID-19, were actively infected with it, or had recovered from it provided the deeply sampled blood TCRbeta repertoires that made up the dataset. The repertoires were released in a freely available public database meant as a resource for research on the immune response to SARS-CoV-2. The samples were drawn from the first 160 participants of the ongoing ImmuneRACE study and from roughly 1,300 subjects provided by 6 global collaborators. Sample metadata almost always included a de-identified subject ID, COVID-19 status, age in years and sex. Where available, HLA class I and class II types were taken from metadata supplied by the sample provider and were not determined by assay-based typing. Paper-wide results and their limitations: Clinical and demographic metadata were provided uncurated, with the amount varying by source and participant.

As to this clone: Its antigen is unknown. Nothing much larger sits one base from this clone, and base qualities are not available.

In the prospective study, participants were about 18 to 90 years old, resided in 24 geographic areas of the United States, and were enrolled through a virtual design. Cohort assignment in the prospective study relied on participant-reported clinical history from a screening survey and a study questionnaire. ImmuneRACE Cohort 3 recovered participants were defined by two consecutive negative NP/OP PCR tests, healthcare professional clearance, or symptom resolution. Each participant in the prospective study had whole blood, serum and a nasopharyngeal or oropharyngeal swab collected by mobile phlebotomists. Over an approximately two-month period, participants in the prospective study had the option of providing additional blood draws and questionnaires. Before DNA extraction, prospective study blood samples were shipped either frozen or at room temperature. The immunoSEQ Assay, a bias-controlled multiplex PCR, was used to amplify TCRbeta CDR3 regions from genomic DNA. In the source study's methods: The number of nucleated cells in each sample was estimated by amplification of reference gene primers within the assay. To quantify the absolute abundance of each unique TCRbeta CDR3 rearrangement, sequence reads were collapsed and filtered. For each sample, productive Simpson clonality was calculated by taking the square root of Simpson's diversity index across productive rearrangements. In TCRdb, the immuneACCESS table is reduced to in-frame sequences with V and J assigned. These tables do not hold every clone; where another copy was compared, an unresolved V gene accounts for under half, and the others remain unexplained. That table is the source of V, J and clone size, and D and trimming were worked out from the DNA. Here the sample has about 360,000 clones; roughly 86% occur a single time. The ten largest clones represent 1% to 1.5% of the sample.

What was sequenced was PBMCs or T cells enriched from blood (not recorded which). This clonotype was sampled from a man aged 25 to 40 who had recovered from COVID-19.

The CDR3 protein: CASSPGQSIGKLFF. The sequence in DNA is TGTGCCAGCAGCCCGGGACAATCCATAGGAAAACTGTTTTTT. Here the chain combines TRBV27 and TRBJ1-4, and the D gene may be TRBD1, 6 bases matching. Including the terminal cysteine and phenylalanine, the CDR3 comprises 14 residues. This entry keeps only the CDR3 DNA: 42 bases, framed from base 1. As encoded in the germline V gene (reference sequence), CDR1 is MNHEY while CDR2 is SMNVEV. Trimming takes 6 bases from V and 10 bases from J, and the germline ends sit 18 bases apart.